These 20 T cell receptor beta chains were all obtained from the same sample, sequenced in a study of CD8+ T cells in alopecia areata. The sample's treatment: oral pan-JAK inhibitor, 5-10 mg twice daily. Once RNA had been extracted, it was reverse transcribed into cDNA to act as the sequencing template. The assay was immunoSEQ multiplex PCR, and TCRdb's table has in-frame clones only and misses some. The data hold around 120,000 clones, with more than 40% observed a single time. The sequences come from CD4+ T cells sorted from blood, collected at week 4, from a patient treated with tofacitinib. The source of these receptors is a human donor with alopecia areata.

V usage is TRBV27 and J usage is TRBJ2-4, with no clear D. Trimming took off 0 bases at V and 0 bases at J, with 15 bases between the two ends. The germline gives CDR1 MNHEY, CDR2 SMNVEV (reference sequence). This CDR3 has 18 amino acids. Here the CDR3 reads CASSLSADGWEAKNIQYF. The CDR3 DNA follows: TGTGCCAGCAGTTTATCGGCAGATGGTTGGGAAGCCAAAAACATTCAGTACTTC.

The table lists this clone with a count of one. CDR3 in DNA: TGTGCCAGCAGTTTTATGTGGTCGGTGGTAGGGACGGTCTCCGGGGAGCTGTTTTTT. It is translated as CASSFMWSVVGTVSGELFF. The chain links TRBV27 to TRBJ2-2; D may match TRBD1 or TRBD2 (5 bases each). The V end lost 3 bases, the J end lost 6 bases, and 26 bases lay between the germline ends. The CDR3 spans 19 residues. Germline CDR1 and CDR2: MNHEY and SMNVEV (reference sequence).

There are a few counts of this clone. The chain carries TRBV29-1 and TRBJ1-1; D not certain. The CDR3 extends over 12 amino acids. V lost 4 bases and J lost 5, with 11 bases in between. Germline V CDR1 and CDR2: SQVTM, ANQGSEA. The CDR3 bases are TGCAGCGTTGGAGTCACCGGTACTGAAGCTTTCTTT. Protein sequence: CSVGVTGTEAFF.

The chain couples TRBV4-1 to TRBJ2-7; D possibly uses TRBD1 or TRBD2 (6 bases each). This CDR3 has 18 residues. Looked up from germline, CDR1 is MGHRA and CDR2 is YSYEKL. Trimming took 4 bases from V and 3 from J, leaving 25 bases between them. This CDR3 is CASSPLGGRAQTFYEQYF. The CDR3 DNA reads TGCGCCAGCAGCCCTCTCGGGGGCAGGGCCCAAACATTCTACGAGCAGTACTTC.

The genes are TRBV5-4 and TRBJ1-2; D perhaps matches TRBD1 (5 bases). The germline V gene has CDR1 SGHNT and CDR2 YYREEE (reference sequence). CDR3 size: 14 residues. Trimming removed 3 bases at V and 2 bases at J, with 11 bases between. The CDR3 nucleotides are TGTGCCAGCAGCTGGGACGGAGGAAACTATGGCTACACCTTC. Protein: CASSWDGGNYGYTF.

This chain uses TRBV30 with TRBJ2-5; D gene unclear. This CDR3 is 11 amino acids long. V lost 4 bases to trimming and J lost 5 bases, with 8 bases between them. Germline CDR1 reads GTSNPN; CDR2 reads SVGIG (reference sequence). CDR3 bases: TGTGCCTGGACCACGGTGGAGACCCAGTACTTC. Encoded protein: CAWTTVETQYF.

The V gene is TRBV7-9, the J gene TRBJ1-2; tentative D call: TRBD1 (6 bases). The germline CDR1 and CDR2 sequences are SEHNR and FQNEAQ (reference sequence). The CDR3 extends over 14 amino acids. Between the trimmed V and J ends, which lost 5 bases and 8 bases, there was a span of 18 bases. The CDR3 loop reads CASSLLRGRSGYTF. The CDR3 region has the DNA TGTGCCAGCAGCCTCCTCAGGGGAAGAAGCGGCTACACCTTC.

This chain links TRBV7-8 with TRBJ1-2; D call uncertain. Per germline, CDR1 SGHVS and CDR2 FQNEAQ. V lost 1 base and J 2 bases, leaving 8 bases between the germline ends. This CDR3 region has 14 residues. CDR3 protein: CASSLGQDNYGYTF. The CDR3 DNA is TGTGCCAGCAGCTTAGGTCAGGACAACTATGGCTACACCTTC.

V and J are TRBV9 and TRBJ2-1, with a weak D call TRBD1 (5 bases). The CDR3 runs to 11 residues. Looked up from germline, CDR1 is SGDLS and CDR2 is YYNGEE. The V end was cut by 3 bases, the J end by 8 bases, with 6 bases between. DNA of the CDR3: TGTGCCAGCAGCGCGACAGATGAGCAGTTCTTC. Translation: CASSATDEQFF.

The count of this clone is one. The chain is built from TRBV7-6 and TRBJ2-7; TRBD2 agrees at 7 bases. This CDR3 is built from 13 residues. Unmatched junction bases numbered 5, after V lost 4 bases and J lost 5 bases. Germline-derived CDR1 and CDR2 are SGHVS and FNYEAQ. The CDR3 reads CASSSGGRNEQYF. The CDR3 nucleotides read TGTGCCAGCAGCTCCGGGGGGAGGAACGAGCAGTACTTC.

CDR3 sequence: CASSTTGVSPLHF. CDR3 DNA sequence: TGTGCCAGTAGTACGACAGGGGTCTCACCCCTCCACTTT. The rearrangement joins TRBV19 to TRBJ1-6; 8 bases agree with TRBD1. The CDR3 consists of 13 residues. The V gene's germline CDR1 is LNHDA and CDR2 SQIVND (reference sequence). The V and J ends lost 4 bases and 10 bases, in that order; junction bases with no gene match: 3.

The rearrangement uses TRBV19 and TRBJ2-5, with 7 bases aligning to TRBD1. The CDR3 runs to 15 residues. Germline V gene data show CDR1 as LNHDA and CDR2 as SQIVND (reference sequence). V was clipped by 5 bases and J by 5 bases; unmatched bases: 11. The CDR3 loop is CASSARTTGKETQYF. CDR3 in DNA: TGTGCCAGTAGTGCCCGGACGACAGGGAAGGAGACCCAGTACTTC.

There are a few counts of this clone. The CDR3 sequence: CSVERGEGHYEQYF. CDR3 sequence (DNA): TGCAGCGTTGAGCGTGGGGAAGGCCACTACGAGCAGTACTTC. This sequence joins TRBV29-1 and TRBJ2-7; no clear D. The germline gives CDR1 SQVTM, CDR2 ANQGSEA. The CDR3 is 14 residues long. With 3 bases removed from V and 3 bases from J, the gap between germline ends came to 15 bases.

This chain connects TRBV25-1 to TRBJ2-7; 7 bases align to TRBD1. This CDR3 comprises 11 residues. The germline CDR1 and CDR2 sequences are MGHDK and SYGVNS. V lost 7 bases, J lost 6 bases, and 3 bases stayed unmatched. DNA for the CDR3: TGTGCCAGCACCGCAGGGGGCGAGCAGTACTTC. As protein: CASTAGGEQYF.

This chain joins TRBV7-8 and TRBJ1-5; maybe TRBD1 (5 bases). Germline V gene lookup returns CDR1 SGHVS and CDR2 FQNEAQ. This CDR3 contains 15 residues. V lost 6 bases to trimming and J lost 5 bases, with 17 bases between them. The CDR3 spells CASSSLGERDQPQHF. The DNA for the CDR3 is TGTGCCAGCAGTTCCCTGGGGGAAAGGGATCAGCCCCAGCATTTT.

This clone was seen a few times. In the same sample, other DNA sequences code for this CDR3. This rearrangement joins TRBV29-1 to TRBJ2-7; TRBD1 matches at 8 bases. The ends lost 4 bases at V and 0 bases at J; junction bases unmatched: 5. Germline V gene sequence: CDR1 SQVTM, CDR2 ANQGSEA. CDR3 length: 14 amino acids. The CDR3 spells CSVAGTGSSYEQYF. The DNA of the CDR3 is TGCAGCGTTGCTGGGACAGGCAGCTCCTACGAGCAGTACTTC.

With regard to this clone: Sequence at one end of the junction differs from germline and may be a read error. The J gene is TRBJ1-1, the V gene TRBV18; maybe TRBD1 (5 bases). The CDR3 extends over 13 amino acids. CDR1 KGHSH and CDR2 LQKENI come from the germline V gene. CDR3 in amino acids: CASSPSVDTQAFF. CDR3 nucleotide sequence: TGTGCCAGCTCACCCAGCGTGGACACTCAAGCTTTCTTT.

This clone was counted a few times. V gene TRBV10-2 combines with J gene TRBJ1-3, with D uncertain. Trimming pared 4 bases from V and 0 bases from J, leaving 7 bases between. The CDR3 spans 14 residues. CDR1 and CDR2 (germline): WSHSY, SAAADI. The CDR3 reads CASSVTVSGNTIYF. The CDR3 bases are TGCGCCAGCAGTGTGACGGTCTCTGGAAACACCATATATTTT.

The chain is built from TRBV30 and TRBJ1-2; D unclear. The V end was cut by 1 base, the J end by 3 bases, with 3 bases between. The CDR3 consists of 11 residues. Germline CDR1 is GTSNPN and CDR2 is SVGIG (reference sequence). In nucleotides, the CDR3 is TGTGCCTGGAGTGGTTACTATGGCTACACCTTC. Encoded protein: CAWSGYYGYTF.

The chain couples TRBV4-2 to TRBJ2-7, with 7 positions matching TRBD2. The CDR3 runs 16 residues. Germline V gives CDR1 LGHNA, CDR2 YNFKEQ. Trimming at V came to 0 bases and at J to 5 bases, leaving 10 bases not matched to a gene. DNA of the CDR3: TGTGCCAGCAGCCAAGATCGGACGGGAGGTACTGACGAGCAGTACTTC. Its protein product is CASSQDRTGGTDEQYF.